The clone carrying this TCR beta chain was counted a few times. The source of the sample is a study of blood T cell repertoires in COVID-19. Looking at the study overall: COVID-19 samples collected from the United States, Italy and Spain covered acute and convalescent phases. Sources were T cells, B-cell-depleted T cells, or PBMCs; the material itself was cDNA or gDNA.

In the source study's methods: Amplified reference gene primers provided the basis for estimating nucleated cell counts. Repertoires were generated with immunoSEQ multiplex PCR, while TCRdb's copy carries only in-frame clones and drops some. That table furnishes V, J and clone size, whereas the DNA furnished D and trimming. The table shows about 220,000 clones, with over 70% occurring only once. Germline loops: CDR1 LNHDA, CDR2 SQIVND (reference sequence). CDR3 length equals 14 residues. V was clipped by 5 bases and J by 5 bases; unmatched bases: 8. Source material: peripheral blood. The clonotype comes from a woman in her 70s with acute or convalescent COVID-19. The chain uses TRBV19 and TRBJ1-2; 7 nucleotides agree with TRBD1. The CDR3 DNA reads TGTGCCAGTAGTCCTCGACAGGGACCTTATGGCTACACCTTC. Translation: CASSPRQGPYGYTF. The full variable domain, with the rest looked up from reference TRBV19 and TRBJ1-2, is DGGITQSPKYLFRKEGQNVTLSCEQNLNHDAMYWYRQDPGQGLRLIYYSQIVNDFQKGDIAEGYSVSREKKESFPLTVTSAQKNPTAFYLCASSPRQGPYGYTFGSGTRLTVV.